One sample yielded the 16 T cell receptor beta chains listed below, sequenced in a study of cytomegalovirus exposure and HLA in healthy donors. Amplification used 60 Vbeta primers and 13 Jbeta primers. Assay: immunoSEQ multiplex PCR; the TCRdb copy retains only in-frame clones and omits some. The sample shows some 240,000 clones, 80% to 95% of them seen only once. Sequences were obtained from PBMCs. These receptors all stem from a girl aged 2-10 years in good health and CMV-seronegative.

V usage is TRBV7-8 and J usage is TRBJ2-2; tentative D call: TRBD1 (6 bases). CDR3 size: 13 residues. V was trimmed by 5 bases and J by 6 bases, leaving 10 bases between them. Germline V gene sequence: CDR1 SGHVS, CDR2 FQNEAQ. The DNA of the CDR3 is TGTGCCAGCAGCCACGGACAGCCCGGGGAGCTGTTTTTT. It yields the protein CASSHGQPGELFF.

The rearrangement links TRBV21-1 to TRBJ2-2; TRBD1 was called by the table and not checked on the DNA. TRBV21-1 is a documented pseudogene. The CDR3 sequence is 14 residues long. The chain's CDR3 is CASSKEKGAGELFF. The CDR3 DNA reads as TGTGCCAGCAGCAAAGAGAAGGGGGCCGGGGAGCTGTTTTTT.

This sequence joins TRBV19 and TRBJ2-7; 10 positions match TRBD1. The J segment lost 6 bases and the V segment lost 9 bases, leaving 11 bases of the junction unmatched. The CDR3 is 14 residues long. Germline V CDR1 and CDR2: LNHDA, SQIVND (reference sequence). The CDR3 is CASARQGATTEQYF. The CDR3 DNA is TGTGCCAGCGCGAGACAGGGGGCGACAACCGAGCAGTACTTC.

The count of this clone is one. This chain joins TRBV10-3 and TRBJ2-2, with 7 bases identical to TRBD1. CDR1 and CDR2 (germline): ENHRY, SYGVKD. The length of the CDR3 is 13 residues. Trimming at V came to 10 bases and at J to 5 bases, leaving 7 bases not matched to a gene. The CDR3 DNA sequence: TGTGCCACCAAGCAGACAGGGACCGGGGAGCTGTTTTTT. This encodes CATKQTGTGELFF.

V usage is TRBV19 and J usage is TRBJ1-2; 7 bases agree with TRBD1. Trimming took 4 bases from V and 4 from J; bases not matched to a gene: 9. Looked up from germline, CDR1 is LNHDA and CDR2 is SQIVND (reference sequence). This CDR3 is 15 amino acids long. In DNA form, the CDR3 reads TGTGCCAGTAGTACGTTCCCGACAGGGACCTATGGCTACACCTTC. Translated: CASSTFPTGTYGYTF.

The CDR3 here is CASSLAGTGLYEQYF. Written as DNA, the CDR3 is TGCGCCAGCAGCTTGGCCGGGACAGGGTTGTACGAGCAGTACTTC. The chain joins TRBV5-1 to TRBJ2-5, with 9 bases lining up with TRBD1. Near its end, the DNA agrees better with TRBJ2-7, so the J call may be wrong. The CDR3 length is 15 residues. CDR1 is SGHRS and CDR2 is YFSETQ in the germline V gene.

The chain joins TRBV27 to TRBJ1-1; the match to TRBD1 covers 8 bases. The CDR3 runs 14 residues. Germline values: CDR1 MNHEY, CDR2 SMNVEV (reference sequence). J lost 10 bases, V lost 3 bases, and 10 bases had no gene match. The CDR3 sequence: CASSFGQGRSPAFF. The DNA of the CDR3 is TGTGCCAGCAGTTTCGGACAGGGACGATCCCCAGCTTTCTTT.

The chain has TRBV5-4 and TRBJ2-5; 7 bases are a match to TRBD2. The length of the CDR3 is 15 residues. Germline CDR1 is SGHNT and CDR2 is YYREEE (reference sequence). V lost 0 bases and J lost 2; bases outside the gene matches: 4. CDR3 in DNA: TGTGCCAGCAGCTTGGGGCTAGCGGTTCAAGAGACCCAGTACTTC. Amino acid sequence: CASSLGLAVQETQYF.

The chain links TRBV10-3 to TRBJ1-5, with D possibly matching TRBD1 (5 bases). V shed 0 bases and J shed 6 bases, with 9 bases lying between them. The CDR3 has 14 amino acids. CDR1 is ENHRY, CDR2 SYGVKD, per germline. The CDR3 DNA sequence: TGTGCCATCAGTGAGTCGGGGGAGGGTCAGCCCCAGCATTTT. It codes for CAISESGEGQPQHF.

The DNA of the CDR3 is TGTGCCAGCAGCACAGAGGGACAGATCCAAGAGACCCAGTACTTC. It codes for CASSTEGQIQETQYF. V gene TRBV11-2 combines with J gene TRBJ2-5; 7 bases line up with TRBD1. The CDR3 has 15 residues. V was clipped by 5 bases and J by 1 base; unmatched bases: 7. Germline values: CDR1 SGHAT, CDR2 FQNNGV.

This chain connects TRBV4-1 to TRBJ2-3; 15 nucleotides line up with TRBD2. In germline, CDR1 is MGHRA, CDR2 YSYEKL. The V gene end was trimmed by 1 base and the J gene end by 0 bases; junction bases not matched to a gene: 5. The CDR3 is made up of 19 amino acids. Here the CDR3 reads CASSQASGTSGGSTDTQYF. CDR3 coding DNA: TGCGCCAGCAGCCAAGCCTCCGGGACTAGCGGGGGGAGCACAGATACGCAGTATTTT.

In DNA, the CDR3 is TGCGCCAGTCAACCCACAGGGGCCTCGACGGGAGAGCAGTACTTC. It yields the protein CASQPTGASTGEQYF. The chain has TRBV5-1 and TRBJ2-7, with TRBD1 identical over 7 bases. Looked up from germline, CDR1 is SGHRS and CDR2 is YFSETQ. The CDR3 loop spans 15 amino acids. After removal of 8 bases from V and 7 bases from J, the junction contained 18 bases not matched to a gene. Full variable domain (missing parts from reference TRBV5-1 and TRBJ2-7): KAGVTQTPRYLIKTRGQQVTLSCSPISGHRSVSWYQQTPGQGLQFLFEYFSETQRNKGNFPGRFSGRQFSNSRSEMNVSTLELGDSALYLCASQPTGASTGEQYFGPGTRLTVT.

This clone showed up just a few times. The chain couples TRBV30 to TRBJ2-2; the D is unclear. This CDR3 has 12 residues. V was shortened by 7 bases and J by 4 bases, with 10 bases between the two germline ends. The germline V gene has CDR1 GTSNPN and CDR2 SVGIG (reference sequence). CDR3 nucleotides: TGTGCCTACGATTTAGTCACCGGGGAGCTGTTTTTT. Translated: CAYDLVTGELFF.

The V and J genes are TRBV18 and TRBJ2-7; D is ambiguous. The CDR3 has 13 residues. V was clipped by 3 bases and J by 6 bases, with 12 bases between them. Germline V gene lookup returns CDR1 KGHSH and CDR2 LQKENI. The chain's CDR3 is CASSPPVDGEQYF. Here the CDR3 DNA reads TGTGCCAGCTCACCCCCTGTAGATGGCGAGCAGTACTTC.

The rearrangement links TRBV30 to TRBJ2-2; tentatively, D is TRBD1 (6 bases). CDR1 is GTSNPN and CDR2 is SVGIG in the germline V gene (reference sequence). CDR3 length equals 15 residues. V gave up 2 bases and J gave up 0 bases, with 10 bases separating them. CDR3 residues: CAWSQGTSNTGELFF. Here the CDR3 DNA reads TGTGCCTGGAGTCAGGGGACGTCGAACACCGGGGAGCTGTTTTTT.

The V and J genes are TRBV6-6 and TRBJ2-4; D perhaps matches TRBD1 (6 bases). V was trimmed by 0 bases and J by 8 bases, leaving 14 bases between them. This CDR3 region has 15 residues. In germline, CDR1 is MNHNY, CDR2 SVGAGI (reference sequence). The CDR3 loop is CASSYSRTGRDIQYF. The DNA of the CDR3 is TGTGCCAGCAGTTACTCTCGCACAGGGAGAGACATTCAGTACTTC.